The sample holds a few counts of the clone carrying this T cell receptor (beta chain). What it binds is not known. The data originate from a study of lymphopenia after photon versus proton radiotherapy. Measured with immunoSEQ multiplex PCR; TCRdb has only the in-frame clones, and not every one. The sample has some 30,000 clones, around 94% seen once. Study observations and caveats: Better survival with proton therapy was suggested as possible, not demonstrated. Post-nadir diversity loss with photons came from oligoclonal expansion, particularly CD8+ Temra cells. In patients who died, overall survival fell as post-nadir TCR diversity dropped more.

Germline CDR1 reads LGHNT; CDR2 reads FRNRAP. The CDR3 is 18 residues long. V was pared by 1 base and J by 7 bases, with 25 bases between. Sample: peripheral blood, taken from a patient treated with photon-based radiotherapy. The chain links TRBV12-5 to TRBJ1-2, with D possibly being TRBD1 (6 bases). The clonotype was recovered from a woman aged 45-60 years with cholangiocarcinoma. Written as DNA, the CDR3 is TGTGCTAGTGGTTTGGAGTGGGGGGCGGCCCTTCCGAGGGGTGGCTACACCTTC. Amino acids: CASGLEWGAALPRGGYTF.